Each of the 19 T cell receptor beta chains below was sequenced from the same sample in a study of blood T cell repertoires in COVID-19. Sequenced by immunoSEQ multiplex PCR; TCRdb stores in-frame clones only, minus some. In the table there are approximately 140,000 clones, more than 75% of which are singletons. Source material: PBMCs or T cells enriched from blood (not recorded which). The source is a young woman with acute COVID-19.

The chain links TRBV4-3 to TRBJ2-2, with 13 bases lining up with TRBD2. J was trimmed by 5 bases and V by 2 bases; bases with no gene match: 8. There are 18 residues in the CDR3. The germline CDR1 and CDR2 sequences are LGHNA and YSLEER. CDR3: CASSQPGLAGVGTGELFF. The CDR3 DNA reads TGCGCCAGCAGCCAACCCGGACTAGCGGGAGTCGGAACCGGGGAGCTGTTTTTT.

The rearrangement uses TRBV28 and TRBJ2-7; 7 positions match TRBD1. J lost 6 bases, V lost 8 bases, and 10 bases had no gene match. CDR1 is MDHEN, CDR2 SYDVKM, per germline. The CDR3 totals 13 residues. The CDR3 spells CASQRPGQTEQYF. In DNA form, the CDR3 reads TGTGCCAGCCAACGCCCGGGACAGACCGAGCAGTACTTC.

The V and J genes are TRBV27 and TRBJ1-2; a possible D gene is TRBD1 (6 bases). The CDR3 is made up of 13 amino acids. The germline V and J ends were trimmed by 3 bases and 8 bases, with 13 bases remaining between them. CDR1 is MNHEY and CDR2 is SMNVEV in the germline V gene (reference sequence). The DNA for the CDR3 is TGTGCCAGCAGTTTTACGCCCACAGGGGGCTACACCTTC. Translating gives CASSFTPTGGYTF.

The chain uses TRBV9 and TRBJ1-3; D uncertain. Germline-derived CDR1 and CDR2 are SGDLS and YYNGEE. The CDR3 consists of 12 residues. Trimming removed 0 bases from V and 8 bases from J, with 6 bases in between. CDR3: CASSVDSDTIYF. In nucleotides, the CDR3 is TGTGCCAGCAGCGTAGATTCGGACACCATATATTTT. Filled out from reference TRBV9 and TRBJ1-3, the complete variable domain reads DSGVTQTPKHLITATGQRVTLRCSPRSGDLSVYWYQQSLDQGLQFLIQYYNGEERAKGNILERFSAQQFPDLHSELNLSSLELGDSALYFCASSVDSDTIYFGEGSWLTVV.

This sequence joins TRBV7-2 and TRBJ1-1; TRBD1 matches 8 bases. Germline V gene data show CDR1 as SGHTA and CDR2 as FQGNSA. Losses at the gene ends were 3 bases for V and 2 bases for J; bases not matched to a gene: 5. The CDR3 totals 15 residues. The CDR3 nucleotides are TGTGCCAGCAGCTTTGGGACAGGCGGAAACACTGAAGCTTTCTTT. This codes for CASSFGTGGNTEAFF.

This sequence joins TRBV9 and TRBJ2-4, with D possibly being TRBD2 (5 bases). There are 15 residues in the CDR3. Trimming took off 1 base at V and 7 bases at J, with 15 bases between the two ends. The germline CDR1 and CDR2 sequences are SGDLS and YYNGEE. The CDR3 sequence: CASSVSEGAWNIQYF. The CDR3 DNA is TGTGCCAGCAGCGTATCTGAGGGCGCGTGGAACATTCAGTACTTC.

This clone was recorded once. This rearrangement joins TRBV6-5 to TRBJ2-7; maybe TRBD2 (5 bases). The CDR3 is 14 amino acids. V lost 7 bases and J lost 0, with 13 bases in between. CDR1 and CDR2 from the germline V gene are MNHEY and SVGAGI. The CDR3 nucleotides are TGTGCCAGCAACCCGACTGGGAGCTCCTACGAGCAGTACTTC. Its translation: CASNPTGSSYEQYF.

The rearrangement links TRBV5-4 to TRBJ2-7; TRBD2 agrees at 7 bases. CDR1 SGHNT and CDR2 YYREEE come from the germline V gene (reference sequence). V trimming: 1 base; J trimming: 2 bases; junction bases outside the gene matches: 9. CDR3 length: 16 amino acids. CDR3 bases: TGTGCCAGCAGCTTGAGCGGGGCCGGAGGTGCCTACGAGCAGTACTTC. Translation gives CASSLSGAGGAYEQYF.

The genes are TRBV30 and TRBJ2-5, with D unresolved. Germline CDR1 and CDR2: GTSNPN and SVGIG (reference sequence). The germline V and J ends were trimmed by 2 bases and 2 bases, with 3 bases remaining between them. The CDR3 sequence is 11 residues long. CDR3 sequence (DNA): TGTGCCTGGAGTCCGCAAGAGACCCAGTACTTC. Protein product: CAWSPQETQYF.

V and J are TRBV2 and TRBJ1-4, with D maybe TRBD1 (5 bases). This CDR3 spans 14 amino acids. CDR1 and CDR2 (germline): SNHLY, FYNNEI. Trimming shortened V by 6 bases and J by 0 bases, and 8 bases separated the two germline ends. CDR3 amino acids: CASRVQATNEKLFF. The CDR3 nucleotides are TGTGCCAGCAGGGTACAGGCAACTAATGAAAAACTGTTTTTT.

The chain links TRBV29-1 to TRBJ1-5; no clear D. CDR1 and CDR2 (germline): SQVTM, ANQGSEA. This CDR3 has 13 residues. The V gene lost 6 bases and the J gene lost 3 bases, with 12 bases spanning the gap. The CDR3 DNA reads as TGCAGCGTGGGGTCGGGGAACAATCAGCCCCAGCATTTT. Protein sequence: CSVGSGNNQPQHF.

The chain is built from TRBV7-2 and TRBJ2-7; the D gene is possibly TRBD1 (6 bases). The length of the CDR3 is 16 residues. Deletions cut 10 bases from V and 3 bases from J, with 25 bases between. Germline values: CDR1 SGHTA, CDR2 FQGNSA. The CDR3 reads CATSPMGAGKNYEQYF. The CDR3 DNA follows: TGTGCCACATCCCCGATGGGGGCAGGGAAAAACTACGAGCAGTACTTC.

CDR3 loop: CASSLGGTWDTEAFF. CDR3 DNA sequence: TGCGCCAGCAGCTTGGGGGGCACTTGGGACACTGAAGCTTTCTTT. The chain uses TRBV5-1 and TRBJ1-1; D might be TRBD1 (5 bases). Trimming stripped 0 bases from V and 3 bases from J, with 12 bases between. This CDR3 is built from 15 residues. In germline, CDR1 is SGHRS, CDR2 YFSETQ. The full variable domain, with the rest looked up from reference TRBV5-1 and TRBJ1-1, is KAGVTQTPRYLIKTRGQQVTLSCSPISGHRSVSWYQQTPGQGLQFLFEYFSETQRNKGNFPGRFSGRQFSNSRSEMNVSTLELGDSALYLCASSLGGTWDTEAFFGQGTRLTVV.

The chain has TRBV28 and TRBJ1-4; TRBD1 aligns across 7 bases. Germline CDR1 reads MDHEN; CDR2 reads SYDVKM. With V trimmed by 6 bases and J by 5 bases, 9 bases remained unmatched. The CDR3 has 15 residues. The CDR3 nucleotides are TGTGCCAGCAGAGGACCGGGACAGTGGAATGAAAAACTGTTTTTT. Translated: CASRGPGQWNEKLFF.

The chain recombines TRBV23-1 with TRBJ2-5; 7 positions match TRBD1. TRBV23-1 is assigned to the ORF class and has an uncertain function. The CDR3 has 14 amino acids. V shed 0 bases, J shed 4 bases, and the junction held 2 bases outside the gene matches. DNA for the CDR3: TGCGCCAGCAGTCAATCTGCAGGGGGAGAGACCCAGTACTTC. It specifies CASSQSAGGETQYF.

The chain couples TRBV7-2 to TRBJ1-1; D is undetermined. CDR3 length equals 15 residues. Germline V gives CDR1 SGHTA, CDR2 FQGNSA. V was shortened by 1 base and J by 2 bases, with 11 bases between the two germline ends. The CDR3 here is CASSLGVRLNTEAFF. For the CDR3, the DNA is TGTGCCAGCAGCTTAGGGGTCAGACTTAACACTGAAGCTTTCTTT.

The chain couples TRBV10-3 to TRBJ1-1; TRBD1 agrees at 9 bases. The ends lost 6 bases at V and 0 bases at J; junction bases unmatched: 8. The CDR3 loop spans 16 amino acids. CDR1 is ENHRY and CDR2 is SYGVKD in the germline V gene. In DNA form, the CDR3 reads TGTGCCATCAGCCCGAGACAGGGGGACATGAACACTGAAGCTTTCTTT. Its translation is CAISPRQGDMNTEAFF.

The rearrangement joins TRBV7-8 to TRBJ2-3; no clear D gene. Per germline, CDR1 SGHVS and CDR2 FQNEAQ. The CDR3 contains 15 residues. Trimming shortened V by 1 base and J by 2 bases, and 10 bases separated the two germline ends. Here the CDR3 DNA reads TGTGCCAGCAGCTTAGTTGGGCAGATCACAGATACGCAGTATTTT. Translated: CASSLVGQITDTQYF. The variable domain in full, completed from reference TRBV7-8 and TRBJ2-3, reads GAGVSQSPRYKVAKRGQDVALRCDPISGHVSLFWYQQALGQGPEFLTYFQNEAQLDKSGLPSDRFFAERPEGSVSTLKIQRTQQEDSAVYLCASSLVGQITDTQYFGPGTRLTVL.

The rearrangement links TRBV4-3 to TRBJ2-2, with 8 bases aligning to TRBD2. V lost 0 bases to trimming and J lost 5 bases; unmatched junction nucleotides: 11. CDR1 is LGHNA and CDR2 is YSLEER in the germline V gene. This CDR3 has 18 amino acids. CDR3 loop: CASSQDVGWAGGTGELFF. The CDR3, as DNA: TGCGCCAGCAGCCAAGACGTGGGCTGGGCGGGAGGTACCGGGGAGCTGTTTTTT.